The 27 T cell receptor beta chains reported below all come from one sample, sequenced in a study of T-cell reconstitution after alpha-beta-depleted transplantation in children. TCRbeta library preparation incorporated unique molecular identifiers. TCRdb processed the PCR reads anew with MiXCR; each CDR3 protein has one entry. The table records around 16,000 distinct CDR3 sequences, 4.5% to 6.5% of them present only once. Sequences were derived from PBMCs, sampled before TCRalphabeta/CD19-depleted stem cell transplant. These receptors came from a boy between 10 and 17 years old with acute lymphoblastic leukemia, due to receive a stem cell transplant.

This clonotype is labeled medium-sized. The V gene is TRBV4-1, the J gene TRBJ2-5; TRBD1 aligns across 8 bases. The trim removed 1 base at V and 0 bases at J, leaving 19 bases unmatched. The CDR3 extends over 21 amino acids. CDR1 and CDR2 from the germline V gene are MGHRA and YSYEKL. DNA of the CDR3: TGCGCCAGCAGCCAAGTTTCGCCTGGGGTAACAGGGGGATGGAACCAAGAGACCCAGTACTTC. Translating gives CASSQVSPGVTGGWNQETQYF.

This clonotype showed up many times. The chain is built from TRBV7-8 and TRBJ2-7; no clear D gene. The germline gives CDR1 SGHVS, CDR2 FQNEAQ. The CDR3 runs 17 residues. Trimming removed 3 bases from V and 9 bases from J, with 27 bases in between. The CDR3 region is CASSFVPSSVLAGLQYF. CDR3 nucleotide sequence: TGTGCCAGCAGCTTCGTACCTTCCTCCGTATTAGCTGGTCTGCAGTACTTC.

This clonotype was seen ten or more times. CDR3 sequence (DNA): TGTGCCAGCAGCGTAAGTTCTGGCGCAACCTATGGCTACACCTTC. Encoded protein: CASSVSSGATYGYTF. This chain connects TRBV9 to TRBJ1-2; D ambiguous. With 1 base removed from V and 4 bases from J, the gap between germline ends came to 14 bases. CDR1 and CDR2 (germline): SGDLS, YYNGEE. The CDR3 runs 15 residues.

This clonotype was counted at least ten times. V usage is TRBV12-3 or TRBV12-4 and J usage is TRBJ1-2, with 7 bases that match TRBD1. V dropped 3 bases and J dropped 6; count of bases not matched to a gene: 7. This CDR3 is 14 amino acids long. This chain's CDR3 is CASSFTGVTDGYTF. CDR3 in DNA: TGTGCCAGCAGTTTTACAGGGGTGACGGATGGCTACACCTTC.

This clonotype was seen at least ten times. This chain joins TRBV7-9 and TRBJ2-5, with unresolved D. CDR3 length: 13 amino acids. The V and J ends lost 5 bases and 0 bases respectively, with 7 bases between them. CDR1 and CDR2 from the germline V gene are SEHNR and FQNEAQ (reference sequence). This CDR3 is CASSPAYQETQYF. The CDR3 region has the DNA TGTGCCAGCAGCCCGGCGTACCAAGAGACCCAGTACTTC.

This clonotype is judged medium-sized. CDR3 in amino acids: CASSYSRDQPQHF. Written as DNA, the CDR3 is TGTGCCAGCAGTTACTCCCGCGATCAGCCCCAGCATTTT. This chain links TRBV6-5 with TRBJ1-5; D not certain. Trimming took 0 bases from V and 5 from J, leaving 5 bases between them. The CDR3 consists of 13 residues. The germline V gene has CDR1 MNHEY and CDR2 SVGAGI.

This clonotype appeared many times. The chain employs TRBV7-8 and TRBJ1-1, with D perhaps matching TRBD1 (5 bases). The CDR3 is 14 amino acids. Germline CDR1 and CDR2: SGHVS and FQNEAQ. Between the trimmed V and J ends, which lost 2 bases and 6 bases, there was a span of 13 bases. DNA for the CDR3: TGTGCCAGCAGCTTATCTGGGGCCTGGGCTGAAGCTTTCTTT. This gives the protein CASSLSGAWAEAFF. The complete variable domain, with remaining parts taken from reference TRBV7-8 and TRBJ1-1, reads GAGVSQSPRYKVAKRGQDVALRCDPISGHVSLFWYQQALGQGPEFLTYFQNEAQLDKSGLPSDRFFAERPEGSVSTLKIQRTQQEDSAVYLCASSLSGAWAEAFFGQGTRLTVV.

This clonotype was picked up many times. The genes are TRBV5-1 and TRBJ2-1, with 10 positions matching TRBD2. The CDR3 covers 14 residues. Germline V gene sequence: CDR1 SGHRS, CDR2 YFSETQ. V shed 2 bases and J 8 bases; nucleotides not matched to a gene: 4. CDR3 protein: CASSFEREGYEQFF. The CDR3 DNA is TGCGCCAGCAGCTTTGAGCGGGAGGGGTATGAGCAGTTCTTC.

This clonotype was seen at least ten times. The V call is TRBV29-1, the J call TRBJ2-1; TRBD1 matches at 9 bases. Trimming removed 6 bases from V and 9 bases from J; junction bases left unmatched: 12. Germline CDR1 SQVTM, CDR2 ANQGSEA. The CDR3 has 14 residues. CDR3 protein: CSVGRDRVGSEQFF. CDR3 sequence (DNA): TGCAGCGTGGGACGGGACAGGGTTGGGAGTGAGCAGTTCTTC.

This clonotype was observed at least ten times. The chain combines TRBV24-1 with TRBJ2-1, with 13 bases fitting TRBD2. Per the germline V gene, CDR1 is KGHDR and CDR2 is SFDVKD. The CDR3 contains 16 residues. Trimming took 4 bases from V and 10 from J; bases not matched to a gene: 9. CDR3 amino acids: CATSDLTSGRVGEQFF. In nucleotides, the CDR3 is TGTGCCACCAGTGACCTTACTAGCGGGAGGGTGGGCGAGCAGTTCTTC.

This clonotype was seen many times. The rearrangement joins TRBV4-3 to TRBJ2-5; no clear D. The V gene lost 0 bases and the J gene lost 5 bases, with 10 bases spanning the gap. The V gene's germline CDR1 is LGHNA and CDR2 YSLEER. The CDR3 has 14 residues. The chain's CDR3 is CASSQERDWETQYF. The CDR3 nucleotides are TGCGCCAGCAGCCAAGAAAGGGATTGGGAGACCCAGTACTTC.

This clonotype showed up many times. The rearrangement uses TRBV20-1 and TRBJ1-2, with TRBD1 matching 7 bases. Germline values: CDR1 DFQATT, CDR2 SNEGSKA (reference sequence). The CDR3 runs 11 residues. The CDR3 DNA follows: TGCAGAGCAGACAGGGAGGAAGGCTACACCTTC. Residues: CRADREEGYTF.

In its sample, this clonotype was seen a few times. V usage is TRBV20-1 and J usage is TRBJ2-1, with 7 bases aligning to TRBD2. Germline V gene sequence: CDR1 DFQATT, CDR2 SNEGSKA (reference sequence). This CDR3 has 14 amino acids. With 6 bases clipped from V and 0 bases from J, the junction kept 5 bases outside the gene matches. The DNA of the CDR3 is TGCAGTGCACCTTCTAGCGGCTCCTACAATGAGCAGTTCTTC. This sequence encodes CSAPSSGSYNEQFF.

Ten or more counts support this clonotype. V and J are TRBV24-1 and TRBJ2-1, with 8 positions matching TRBD2. The germline V gene encodes CDR1 KGHDR and CDR2 SFDVKD. The CDR3 covers 14 residues. V lost 4 bases to trimming and J lost 9 bases; unmatched junction nucleotides: 7. The CDR3 nucleotides read TGTGCCACCAGTGAGGAGGGGACTAGATCTGAGCAGTTCTTC. Translated: CATSEEGTRSEQFF.

This clonotype was seen many times. J is TRBJ1-1 and V is TRBV19; D might be TRBD1 (5 bases). The V end lost 11 bases, the J end lost 5 bases, and 12 bases lay between the germline ends. The CDR3 extends over 11 amino acids. The germline V gene has CDR1 LNHDA and CDR2 SQIVND (reference sequence). The CDR3 nucleotides are TGTGCCGGGGAACGGGGGACTGAAGCTTTCTTT. This translates into CAGERGTEAFF.

On this clonotype: The junction differs from germline at one of its ends, possibly a read error. CDR3 nucleotides: TGTGCCAACAGCCTGCTTGGGGTAATAGCGGGCTCCTACGAGCAGTACTTC. This codes for CANSLLGVIAGSYEQYF. This chain connects TRBV5-8 to TRBJ2-7; 7 nucleotides line up with TRBD2. The CDR3 has 17 residues. Germline CDR1 is SGHTS and CDR2 is YDEGEE.

The V and J genes are TRBV2 and TRBJ1-2; 7 nucleotides align to TRBD1. The CDR3 has 14 residues. Trimming removed 6 bases from V and 7 bases from J; junction bases left unmatched: 11. Germline CDR1 reads SNHLY; CDR2 reads FYNNEI. CDR3 coding DNA: TGTGCCAGCAGGGATAAAGAGGGGGCCTCTGGCTACACCTTC. Amino acid sequence: CASRDKEGASGYTF. Variable domain in full (rest from reference TRBV2 and TRBJ1-2): EPEVTQTPSHQVTQMGQEVILRCVPISNHLYFYWYRQILGQKVEFLVSFYNNEISEKSEIFDDQFSVERPDGSNFTLKIRSTKLEDSAMYFCASRDKEGASGYTFGSGTRLTVV.

This clonotype is labeled as medium-sized (0.01 to 0.1%). This sequence joins TRBV5-1 and TRBJ2-3; 10 bases are shared with TRBD2. V shed 0 bases, J shed 6 bases, and the junction held 4 bases outside the gene matches. Germline assignment: CDR1 SGHRS and CDR2 YFSETQ. The CDR3 is made up of 15 amino acids. The CDR3 bases are TGCGCCAGCAGCTTGGTTAGCGGGGGGTCCGATACGCAGTATTTT. Translation gives CASSLVSGGSDTQYF. Looking up the rest from reference TRBV5-1 and TRBJ2-3 gives the full variable domain: KAGVTQTPRYLIKTRGQQVTLSCSPISGHRSVSWYQQTPGQGLQFLFEYFSETQRNKGNFPGRFSGRQFSNSRSEMNVSTLELGDSALYLCASSLVSGGSDTQYFGPGTRLTVL.

This clonotype has a count of ten or more. This chain joins TRBV7-6 and TRBJ2-5; the D call may be TRBD1 or TRBD2 (6 bases each). The length of the CDR3 is 17 residues. V was cut by 6 bases and J by 0 bases, with 20 bases left in between. From germline, CDR1 is SGHVS and CDR2 FNYEAQ. CDR3 nucleotides: TGTGCCAGCAGTTATCAACCGACAGGAGGGTACCAAGAGACCCAGTACTTC. Translation: CASSYQPTGGYQETQYF.

This clonotype came up many times. The chain recombines TRBV5-1 with TRBJ2-1; 12 bases match TRBD2. After removal of 2 bases from V and 0 bases from J, the junction contained 6 bases not matched to a gene. CDR3 length equals 18 residues. CDR1 and CDR2 (germline): SGHRS, YFSETQ. The CDR3 sequence: CASSFGTSGSSSYNEQFF. DNA of the CDR3: TGCGCCAGCAGCTTCGGGACTAGCGGGTCGAGCTCCTACAATGAGCAGTTCTTC. Looking up the rest from reference TRBV5-1 and TRBJ2-1 gives the full variable domain: KAGVTQTPRYLIKTRGQQVTLSCSPISGHRSVSWYQQTPGQGLQFLFEYFSETQRNKGNFPGRFSGRQFSNSRSEMNVSTLELGDSALYLCASSFGTSGSSSYNEQFFGPGTRLTVL.

This clonotype was seen repeatedly, ten times or more. This rearrangement joins TRBV7-9 to TRBJ2-3; 15 nucleotides align to TRBD2. The CDR3 is 17 residues long. Losses at the gene ends were 5 bases for V and 9 bases for J; bases not matched to a gene: 12. Germline CDR1 SEHNR, CDR2 FQNEAQ (reference sequence). The CDR3 nucleotides are TGTGCCAGCAGCCCACCAGCCCCGGGACTAGCGGGGGGCACGCAGTATTTT. Protein product: CASSPPAPGLAGGTQYF.

This clonotype was counted at least ten times. The chain uses TRBV28 and TRBJ1-4; the D gene is possibly TRBD1 (6 bases). Trimming stripped 6 bases from V and 8 bases from J, with 13 bases between. Germline V gene data show CDR1 as MDHEN and CDR2 as SYDVKM. This CDR3 has 13 amino acids. Written as DNA, the CDR3 is TGTGCCAGCAGATCCGGGACACAAGAAAAACTGTTTTTT. Protein sequence: CASRSGTQEKLFF.

This clonotype was recorded many times. The chain's CDR3 is CSVESGQTYEQYF. For the CDR3, the DNA is TGCAGCGTTGAGTCAGGACAGACCTACGAGCAGTACTTC. The chain carries TRBV29-1 and TRBJ2-7; D perhaps matches TRBD1 (6 bases). The CDR3 totals 13 residues. Germline CDR1 and CDR2: SQVTM and ANQGSEA. The V end was cut by 3 bases, the J end by 2 bases, with 11 bases between.

This clonotype was counted many times. The chain combines TRBV6-2 or TRBV6-3 with TRBJ1-1, with 9 bases fitting TRBD1. Germline-derived CDR1 and CDR2 are MNHEY and SVGEGT. The CDR3 totals 14 residues. The junction had 3 bases not matched to a gene; V was cut back by 6 bases and J by 1 base. CDR3 nucleotides: TGTGCCAGCAGGAAGGACAGGGGGAACACTGAAGCTTTCTTT. This codes for CASRKDRGNTEAFF.

This clonotype was observed at least ten times. The CDR3 reads CASSPPGSPNTEAFF. Written as DNA, the CDR3 is TGCGCCAGCAGCCCACCAGGGAGTCCGAACACTGAAGCTTTCTTT. The gene calls are TRBV4-3 and TRBJ1-1; D perhaps matches TRBD1 (5 bases). The CDR3 sequence is 15 residues long. Germline CDR1 is LGHNA and CDR2 is YSLEER. The ends were cut back, 4 bases at V and 1 base at J, with 13 bases in the middle.

This clonotype was detected ten times or more. The rearrangement uses TRBV4-1 and TRBJ2-7, with D uncertain. The V gene's germline CDR1 is MGHRA and CDR2 YSYEKL. V shed 0 bases and J shed 2 bases, with 20 bases lying between them. The CDR3 extends over 18 amino acids. In DNA form, the CDR3 reads TGCGCCAGCAGCCAAGAAGGGATAAGGCCTGGAATAACCTACGAGCAGTACTTC. This codes for CASSQEGIRPGITYEQYF.

This clonotype was observed many times. The chain employs TRBV7-8 and TRBJ2-1, with TRBD2 identical over 11 bases. CDR1 and CDR2 from the germline V gene are SGHVS and FQNEAQ. With V trimmed by 6 bases and J by 4 bases, 11 bases remained unmatched. The CDR3 totals 17 residues. In DNA form, the CDR3 reads TGTGCCAGCAGGTACCTGGCCGGGACTAGCGGATACAATGAGCAGTTCTTC. This gives the protein CASRYLAGTSGYNEQFF. The entire variable domain, with the rest obtained from reference TRBV7-8 and TRBJ2-1, is as follows: GAGVSQSPRYKVAKRGQDVALRCDPISGHVSLFWYQQALGQGPEFLTYFQNEAQLDKSGLPSDRFFAERPEGSVSTLKIQRTQQEDSAVYLCASRYLAGTSGYNEQFFGPGTRLTVL.